This TCR beta chain was found in a study of cytomegalovirus exposure and HLA in healthy donors. Repertoires were generated with immunoSEQ multiplex PCR, while TCRdb's copy carries only in-frame clones and drops some. Of some 170,000 clones in the sample, approximately 89% were seen once. The germline V gene has CDR1 SEHNR and CDR2 FQNEAQ (reference sequence). The V gene lost 0 bases and the J gene lost 2 bases, with 7 bases spanning the gap. There are 14 residues in the CDR3. J is TRBJ1-2 and V is TRBV7-9; no definite D call. The sample was PBMCs. The clonotype was recovered from a young man in good health and CMV-seropositive. This CDR3 is CASSLALSNYGYTF. CDR3 sequence (DNA): TGTGCCAGCAGCTTAGCGCTATCAAACTATGGCTACACCTTC.